These 21 T cell receptor beta chains came from one sample sequenced in a study of T cell responses to AZD1222 COVID-19 vaccine. Only in-frame clones appear in the TCRdb table, and some are missing; sequencing was by immunoSEQ multiplex PCR. The sample contains roughly 70,000 clones, approximately 81% of which appear only once. The material was peripheral blood, obtained on day 0 of AZD1222 vaccination. All receptors derive from an adult in good health.

This chain connects TRBV7-3 to TRBJ1-1, with D hard to call. Germline lookup yields CDR1 SGHTA and CDR2 FQGTGA. The CDR3 is made up of 13 amino acids. Trimming shortened V by 1 base and J by 1 base, and 4 bases separated the two germline ends. The CDR3 coding sequence is TGTGCCAGCAGCTTAAGCAGGAACACTGAAGCTTTCTTT. It is translated as CASSLSRNTEAFF.

The chain is built from TRBV4-2 and TRBJ2-7, with TRBD2 as a possible D gene (6 bases). This CDR3 has 14 residues. Germline CDR1 and CDR2: LGHNA and YNFKEQ. Trimming shortened V by 0 bases and J by 3 bases, and 9 bases separated the two germline ends. In DNA, the CDR3 is TGTGCCAGCAGCCAAGACCGGGACTTCTACGAGCAGTACTTC. Its protein product is CASSQDRDFYEQYF.

The V and J genes are TRBV11-1 and TRBJ2-3; D is undetermined. CDR3 length equals 13 residues. Germline lookup yields CDR1 SGHAT and CDR2 FQDESV (reference sequence). Trimming took 10 bases from V and 1 from J, leaving 12 bases between them. The CDR3 is CATLRPGTDTQYF. DNA of the CDR3: TGTGCCACCCTACGACCGGGCACAGATACGCAGTATTTT.

The V call is TRBV9, the J call TRBJ2-2, with TRBD1 matching over 8 bases. There are 16 residues in the CDR3. Germline lookup yields CDR1 SGDLS and CDR2 YYNGEE. The V segment lost 1 base and the J segment 6 bases; nucleotides outside the gene matches: 8. The CDR3 spells CASSVLTGVFPGELFF. DNA of the CDR3: TGTGCCAGCAGCGTATTGACAGGGGTATTTCCCGGGGAGCTGTTTTTT.

V and J are TRBV6-5 and TRBJ2-5; TRBD2 might be the D (5 bases). There are 13 residues in the CDR3. Trimming shortened V by 1 base and J by 4 bases, and 7 bases separated the two germline ends. Germline loops: CDR1 MNHEY, CDR2 SVGAGI. The CDR3 here is CASSYYRGETQYF. CDR3 in DNA: TGTGCCAGCAGTTACTACCGGGGAGAGACCCAGTACTTC.

The CDR3 sequence: CASSWQGATEAFF. CDR3 DNA: TGCGCCAGCAGCTGGCAGGGGGCAACTGAAGCTTTCTTT. The chain joins TRBV5-1 to TRBJ1-1; 8 bases fit TRBD1. V was clipped by 3 bases and J by 5 bases; unmatched bases: 3. The germline CDR1 and CDR2 sequences are SGHRS and YFSETQ. This CDR3 has 13 residues.

The rearrangement uses TRBV21-1 and TRBJ1-1. TRBV21-1 is shown as a pseudogene. This CDR3 is 12 amino acids long. The CDR3 loop reads CASSSPATEAFF. The DNA of the CDR3 is TGTGCCAGCAGCTCCCCGGCCACTGAAGCTTTCTTT.

The count of this clone is one. This rearrangement joins TRBV3-1 (or the pseudogene TRBV3-2) to TRBJ2-1; D is undetermined. Germline values: CDR1 LGHDT, CDR2 YNNKEL (reference sequence). Trimming took off 0 bases at V and 6 bases at J, with 12 bases between the two ends. The CDR3 length is 15 residues. The CDR3 reads CASSQDIGPLNEQFF. The CDR3 DNA reads as TGTGCCAGCAGCCAAGATATAGGCCCTCTCAATGAGCAGTTCTTC.

This sequence joins TRBV11-3 and TRBJ2-2, with D uncertain. From germline, CDR1 is SGHNT and CDR2 YENEEA. V lost 8 bases to trimming and J lost 9 bases, with 10 bases between them. The CDR3 loop spans 11 amino acids. The DNA of the CDR3 is TGTGCCAGCGGATTAGGTCGGGAGCTGTTTTTT. This codes for CASGLGRELFF. Variable domain in full (rest from reference TRBV11-3 and TRBJ2-2): EAGVVQSPRYKIIEKKQPVAFWCNPISGHNTLYWYLQNLGQGPELLIRYENEEAVDDSQLPKDRFSAERLKGVDSTLKIQPAELGDSAVYLCASGLGRELFFGEGSRLTVL.

The CDR3 here is CASSPTGRVEQFF. In DNA form, the CDR3 reads TGTGCCAGCTCACCGACCGGGAGGGTTGAGCAGTTCTTC. The rearrangement joins TRBV18 to TRBJ2-1; 8 nucleotides line up with TRBD2. The CDR3 is made up of 13 amino acids. Trimming took 3 bases from V and 9 from J; bases not matched to a gene: 4. The germline CDR1 and CDR2 sequences are KGHSH and LQKENI.

The V and J genes are TRBV5-1 and TRBJ1-4, with 7 bases lining up with TRBD1. The germline V gene encodes CDR1 SGHRS and CDR2 YFSETQ. Trimming removed 3 bases from V and 4 bases from J; junction bases left unmatched: 9. The CDR3 length is 16 residues. The CDR3 DNA sequence: TGCGCCAGCAGCTCCTCAGGGGGTAACCTTAATGAAAAACTGTTTTTT. It encodes CASSSSGGNLNEKLFF.

J is TRBJ2-3 and V is TRBV29-1, with D perhaps TRBD2 (5 bases). V was trimmed by 0 bases and J by 6 bases, leaving 10 bases between them. The CDR3 contains 13 residues. Germline CDR1 and CDR2: SQVTM and ANQGSEA. The CDR3 spells CSVEDTGSDTQYF. CDR3 nucleotides: TGCAGCGTTGAAGATACGGGGTCGGATACGCAGTATTTT.

The chain combines TRBV2 with TRBJ1-5, with D possibly matching TRBD1 (6 bases). The CDR3 consists of 17 residues. Trimming pared 7 bases from V and 2 bases from J, leaving 21 bases between. CDR1 is SNHLY, CDR2 FYNNEI, per germline. CDR3 residues: CASTPMGGRAGNQPQHF. CDR3 nucleotide sequence: TGTGCCAGCACCCCAATGGGGGGGCGGGCCGGCAATCAGCCCCAGCATTTT.

The chain employs TRBV2 and TRBJ1-2, with TRBD1 matching 7 bases. Germline CDR1 reads SNHLY; CDR2 reads FYNNEI. The V segment lost 10 bases and the J segment 1 base; nucleotides outside the gene matches: 9. CDR3 length: 14 residues. CDR3 sequence: CATYRDSDNYGYTF. The CDR3 bases are TGTGCCACCTATAGGGACAGCGATAACTATGGCTACACCTTC.

The chain couples TRBV5-1 to TRBJ1-2, with a possible D match to TRBD1 (5 bases). The CDR3 has 15 amino acids. Germline CDR1 and CDR2: SGHRS and YFSETQ. V shed 3 bases and J shed 4 bases, with 16 bases lying between them. This chain's CDR3 is CASSSLGTGGYGYTF. The CDR3 nucleotides are TGCGCCAGCAGCTCCCTGGGGACGGGCGGCTATGGCTACACCTTC. Complete variable domain (other parts from reference TRBV5-1 and TRBJ1-2): KAGVTQTPRYLIKTRGQQVTLSCSPISGHRSVSWYQQTPGQGLQFLFEYFSETQRNKGNFPGRFSGRQFSNSRSEMNVSTLELGDSALYLCASSSLGTGGYGYTFGSGTRLTVV.

The V gene is TRBV15, the J gene TRBJ1-1, with D hard to call. Trimming shortened V by 5 bases and J by 0 bases, and 13 bases separated the two germline ends. The CDR3 consists of 15 residues. Germline loops: CDR1 LNHNV, CDR2 YYDKDF (reference sequence). The CDR3 sequence is CATSGVLSMNTEAFF. In DNA, the CDR3 is TGTGCCACCAGCGGAGTACTGAGCATGAACACTGAAGCTTTCTTT.

The rearrangement links TRBV28 to TRBJ2-7; D unclear. The CDR3 is 13 amino acids. The V and J ends lost 0 bases and 7 bases respectively, with 10 bases between them. The germline gives CDR1 MDHEN, CDR2 SYDVKM. In DNA form, the CDR3 reads TGTGCCAGCAGTTTATGGGGGTCTACGGAGCAGTACTTC. This codes for CASSLWGSTEQYF.

The chain recombines TRBV6-5 with TRBJ2-7; D uncertain. Germline assignment: CDR1 MNHEY and CDR2 SVGAGI. V was pared by 6 bases and J by 4 bases, with 19 bases between. The CDR3 totals 15 residues. The CDR3 region is CASSYRPTSGYEQYF. CDR3 sequence (DNA): TGTGCCAGCAGCTATCGCCCGACCTCTGGTTACGAGCAGTACTTC.

The genes are TRBV11-2 and TRBJ2-5, with D unclear. This CDR3 has 12 amino acids. The V end lost 5 bases, the J end lost 5 bases, and 9 bases lay between the germline ends. Germline loops: CDR1 SGHAT, CDR2 FQNNGV. The CDR3 DNA follows: TGTGCCAGCAGCCCCCCCGGGGAGACCCAGTACTTC. Translated: CASSPPGETQYF. The full variable domain, with the rest looked up from reference TRBV11-2 and TRBJ2-5, is EAGVAQSPRYKIIEKRQSVAFWCNPISGHATLYWYQQILGQGPKLLIQFQNNGVVDDSQLPKDRFSAERLKGVDSTLKIQPAKLEDSAVYLCASSPPGETQYFGPGTRLLVL.

The chain combines TRBV9 with TRBJ2-1; D is undetermined. Germline assignment: CDR1 SGDLS and CDR2 YYNGEE. V lost 4 bases and J lost 9, with 11 bases in between. The CDR3 has 12 residues. The CDR3 here is CASSPSLGEQFF. CDR3 coding DNA: TGTGCCAGCAGCCCGTCGCTGGGTGAGCAGTTCTTC.

This clone appeared a single time. The V gene is TRBV12-3 or TRBV12-4, the J gene TRBJ1-1, with D perhaps matching TRBD1 (5 bases). The CDR3 consists of 11 residues. V lost 5 bases to trimming and J lost 6 bases, with 7 bases between them. CDR3 protein: CASSVGAEAFF. For the CDR3, the DNA is TGTGCCAGCAGTGTGGGGGCTGAAGCTTTCTTT.